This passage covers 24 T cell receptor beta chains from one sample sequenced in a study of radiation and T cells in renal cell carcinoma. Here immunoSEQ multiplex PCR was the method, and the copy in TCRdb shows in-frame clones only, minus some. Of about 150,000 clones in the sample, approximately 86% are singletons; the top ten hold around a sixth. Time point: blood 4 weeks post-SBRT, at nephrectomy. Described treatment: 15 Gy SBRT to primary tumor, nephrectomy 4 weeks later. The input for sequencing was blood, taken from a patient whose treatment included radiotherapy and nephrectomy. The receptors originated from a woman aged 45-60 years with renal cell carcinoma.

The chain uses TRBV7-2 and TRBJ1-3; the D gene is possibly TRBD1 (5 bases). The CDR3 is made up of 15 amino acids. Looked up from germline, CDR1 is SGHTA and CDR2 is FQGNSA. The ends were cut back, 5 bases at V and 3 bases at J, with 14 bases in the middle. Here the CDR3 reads CASSRSRGYGNTIYF. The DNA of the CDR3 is TGTGCCAGCAGCCGATCCCGGGGGTATGGAAACACCATATATTTT.

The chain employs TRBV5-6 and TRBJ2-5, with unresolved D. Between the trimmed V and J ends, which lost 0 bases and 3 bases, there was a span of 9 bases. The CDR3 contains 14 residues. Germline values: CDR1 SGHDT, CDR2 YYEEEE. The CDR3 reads CASSLGTVEETQYF. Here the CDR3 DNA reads TGTGCCAGCAGCTTGGGGACGGTTGAAGAGACCCAGTACTTC.

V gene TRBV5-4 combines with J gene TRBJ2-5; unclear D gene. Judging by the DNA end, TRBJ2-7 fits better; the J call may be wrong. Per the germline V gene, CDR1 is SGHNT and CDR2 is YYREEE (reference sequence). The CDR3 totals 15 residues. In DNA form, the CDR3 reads TGTGCCAGCAGCTTGGAGGCGGTACCATCCTACGAGCAGTACTTC. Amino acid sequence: CASSLEAVPSYEQYF.

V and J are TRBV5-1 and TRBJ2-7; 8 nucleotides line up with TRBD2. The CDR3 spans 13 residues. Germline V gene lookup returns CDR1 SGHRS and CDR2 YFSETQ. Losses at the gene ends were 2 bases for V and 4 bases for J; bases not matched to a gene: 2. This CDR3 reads CASSLGGRYEQYF. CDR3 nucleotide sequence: TGCGCCAGCAGCTTAGGCGGGAGGTACGAGCAGTACTTC.

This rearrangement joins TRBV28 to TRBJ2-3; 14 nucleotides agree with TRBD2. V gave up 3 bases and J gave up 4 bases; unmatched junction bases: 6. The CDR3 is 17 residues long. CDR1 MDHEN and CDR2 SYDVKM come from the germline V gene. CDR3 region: CASSLGTSGSLADTQYF. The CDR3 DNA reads TGTGCCAGCAGTTTGGGGACTAGCGGGAGCCTGGCAGATACGCAGTATTTT.

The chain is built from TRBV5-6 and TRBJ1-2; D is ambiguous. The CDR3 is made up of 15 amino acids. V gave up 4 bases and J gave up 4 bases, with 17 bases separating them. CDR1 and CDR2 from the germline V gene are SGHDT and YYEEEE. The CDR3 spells CASSHLARASYGYTF. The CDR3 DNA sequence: TGTGCCAGCAGCCACCTCGCCCGGGCCTCCTATGGCTACACCTTC. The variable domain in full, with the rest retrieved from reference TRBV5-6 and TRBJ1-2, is DAGVTQSPTHLIKTRGQQVTLRCSPKSGHDTVSWYQQALGQGPQFIFQYYEEEERQRGNFPDRFSGHQFPNYSSELNVNALLLGDSALYLCASSHLARASYGYTFGSGTRLTVV.

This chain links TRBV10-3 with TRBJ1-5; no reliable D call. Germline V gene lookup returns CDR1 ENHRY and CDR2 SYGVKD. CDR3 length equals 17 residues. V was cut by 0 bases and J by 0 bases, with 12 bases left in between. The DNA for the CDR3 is TGTGCCATCAGTGAGTCGTTTGCGGGAGATAGCAATCAGCCCCAGCATTTT. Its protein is CAISESFAGDSNQPQHF.

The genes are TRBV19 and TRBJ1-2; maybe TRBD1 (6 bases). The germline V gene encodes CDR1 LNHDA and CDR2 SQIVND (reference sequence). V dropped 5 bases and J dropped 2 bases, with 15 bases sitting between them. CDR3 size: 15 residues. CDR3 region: CASSWGTPTNYGYTF. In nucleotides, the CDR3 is TGTGCCAGTAGTTGGGGGACACCGACAAACTATGGCTACACCTTC.

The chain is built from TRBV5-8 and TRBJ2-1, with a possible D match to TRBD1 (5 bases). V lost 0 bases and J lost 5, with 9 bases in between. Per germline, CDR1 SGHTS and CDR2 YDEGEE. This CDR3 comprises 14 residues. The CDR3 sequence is CASSLGQLHNEQFF. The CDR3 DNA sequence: TGTGCCAGCAGCTTGGGACAGCTCCACAATGAGCAGTTCTTC. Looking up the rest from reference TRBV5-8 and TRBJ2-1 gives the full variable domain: EAGVTQSPTHLIKTRGQQATLRCSPISGHTSVYWYQQALGLGLQFLLWYDEGEERNRGNFPPRFSGRQFPNYSSELNVNALELEDSALYLCASSLGQLHNEQFFGPGTRLTVL.

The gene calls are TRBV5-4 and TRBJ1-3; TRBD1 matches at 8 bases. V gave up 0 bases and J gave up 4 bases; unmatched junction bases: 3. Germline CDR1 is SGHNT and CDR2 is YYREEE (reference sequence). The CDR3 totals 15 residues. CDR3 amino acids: CASSLDQGAGNTIYF. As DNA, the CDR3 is TGTGCCAGCAGCTTGGACCAGGGGGCGGGAAACACCATATATTTT.

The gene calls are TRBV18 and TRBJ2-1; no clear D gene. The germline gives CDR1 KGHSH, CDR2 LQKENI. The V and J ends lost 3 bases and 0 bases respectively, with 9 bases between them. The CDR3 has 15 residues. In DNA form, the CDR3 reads TGTGCCAGCTCACCGACCTGGAGCTCCTACAATGAGCAGTTCTTC. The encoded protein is CASSPTWSSYNEQFF. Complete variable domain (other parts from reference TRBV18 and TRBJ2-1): NAGVMQNPRHLVRRRGQEARLRCSPMKGHSHVYWYRQLPEEGLKFMVYLQKENIIDESGMPKERFSAEFPKEGPSILRIQQVVRGDSAAYFCASSPTWSSYNEQFFGPGTRLTVL.

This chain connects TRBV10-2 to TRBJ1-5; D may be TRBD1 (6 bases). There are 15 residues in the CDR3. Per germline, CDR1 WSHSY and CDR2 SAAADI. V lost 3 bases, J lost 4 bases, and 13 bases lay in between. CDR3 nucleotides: TGCGCCAGCAGTGACGTGAGGCAGGGGAATCAGCCCCAGCATTTT. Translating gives CASSDVRQGNQPQHF.

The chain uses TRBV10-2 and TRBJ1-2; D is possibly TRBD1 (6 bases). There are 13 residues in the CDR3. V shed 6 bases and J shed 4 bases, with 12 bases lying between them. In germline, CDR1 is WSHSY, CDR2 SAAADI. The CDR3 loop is CASRDRTVYGYTF. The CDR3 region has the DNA TGCGCCAGCAGAGATAGGACAGTCTATGGCTACACCTTC.

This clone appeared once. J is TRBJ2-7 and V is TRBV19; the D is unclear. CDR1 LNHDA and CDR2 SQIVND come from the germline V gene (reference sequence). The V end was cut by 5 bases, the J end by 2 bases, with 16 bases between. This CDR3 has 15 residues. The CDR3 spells CASSSRVEVPYEQYF. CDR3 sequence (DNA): TGTGCCAGTAGTTCCCGGGTTGAGGTCCCCTACGAGCAGTACTTC. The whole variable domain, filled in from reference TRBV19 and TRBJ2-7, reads DGGITQSPKYLFRKEGQNVTLSCEQNLNHDAMYWYRQDPGQGLRLIYYSQIVNDFQKGDIAEGYSVSREKKESFPLTVTSAQKNPTAFYLCASSSRVEVPYEQYFGPGTRLTVT.

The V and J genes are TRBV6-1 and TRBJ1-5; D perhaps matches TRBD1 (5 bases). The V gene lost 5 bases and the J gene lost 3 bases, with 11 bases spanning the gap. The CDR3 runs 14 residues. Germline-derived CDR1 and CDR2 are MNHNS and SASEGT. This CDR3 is CASSNPTDNQPQHF. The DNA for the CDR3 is TGTGCCAGCAGTAACCCGACAGACAATCAGCCCCAGCATTTT.

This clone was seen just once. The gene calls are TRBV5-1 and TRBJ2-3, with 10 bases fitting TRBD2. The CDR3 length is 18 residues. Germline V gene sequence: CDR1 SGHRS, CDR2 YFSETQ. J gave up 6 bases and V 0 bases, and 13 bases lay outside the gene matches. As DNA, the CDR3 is TGCGCCAGCAGCTTGGGGCGCTCTAGCGGGGGCCCTCGGGATACGCAGTATTTT. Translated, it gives CASSLGRSSGGPRDTQYF.

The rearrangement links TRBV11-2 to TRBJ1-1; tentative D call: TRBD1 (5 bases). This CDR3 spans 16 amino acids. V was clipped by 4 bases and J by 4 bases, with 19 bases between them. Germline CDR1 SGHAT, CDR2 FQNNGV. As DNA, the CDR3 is TGTGCCAGCAGCTCCAGTAGGAACGGGGGTAGCACTGAAGCTTTCTTT. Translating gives CASSSSRNGGSTEAFF. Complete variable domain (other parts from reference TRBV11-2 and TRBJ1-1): EAGVAQSPRYKIIEKRQSVAFWCNPISGHATLYWYQQILGQGPKLLIQFQNNGVVDDSQLPKDRFSAERLKGVDSTLKIQPAKLEDSAVYLCASSSSRNGGSTEAFFGQGTRLTVV.

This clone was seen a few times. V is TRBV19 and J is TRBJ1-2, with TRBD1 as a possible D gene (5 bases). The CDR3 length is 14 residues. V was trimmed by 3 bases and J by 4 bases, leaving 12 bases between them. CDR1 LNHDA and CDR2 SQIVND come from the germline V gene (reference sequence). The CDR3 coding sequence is TGTGCCAGTAGTATTTCTCAGGGTTCCTATGGCTACACCTTC. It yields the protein CASSISQGSYGYTF.

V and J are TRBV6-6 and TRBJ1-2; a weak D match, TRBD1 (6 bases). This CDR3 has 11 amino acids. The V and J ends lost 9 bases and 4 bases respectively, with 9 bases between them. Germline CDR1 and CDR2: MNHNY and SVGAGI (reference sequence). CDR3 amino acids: CASAQGYGYTF. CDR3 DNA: TGTGCCAGTGCACAGGGCTATGGCTACACCTTC.

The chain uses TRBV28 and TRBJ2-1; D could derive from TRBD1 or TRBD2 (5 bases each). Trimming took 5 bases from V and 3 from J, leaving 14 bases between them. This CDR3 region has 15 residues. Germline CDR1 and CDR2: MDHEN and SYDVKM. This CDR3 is CASSPGTLGYNEQFF. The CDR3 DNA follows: TGTGCCAGCAGTCCCGGGACCCTTGGCTACAATGAGCAGTTCTTC.

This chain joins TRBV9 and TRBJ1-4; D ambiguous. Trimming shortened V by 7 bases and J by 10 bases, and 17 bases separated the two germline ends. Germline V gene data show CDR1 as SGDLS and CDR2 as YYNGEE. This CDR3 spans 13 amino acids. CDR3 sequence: CASLPYEVVKLFF. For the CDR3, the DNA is TGTGCCAGCCTCCCTTACGAGGTCGTAAAACTGTTTTTT.

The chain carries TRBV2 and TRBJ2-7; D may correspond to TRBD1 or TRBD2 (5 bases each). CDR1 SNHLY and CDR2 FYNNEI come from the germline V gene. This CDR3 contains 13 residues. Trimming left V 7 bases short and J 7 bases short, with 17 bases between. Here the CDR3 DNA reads TGTGCCAGCACCTCCGTTCGGGACGGAGAGCAGTACTTC. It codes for CASTSVRDGEQYF.

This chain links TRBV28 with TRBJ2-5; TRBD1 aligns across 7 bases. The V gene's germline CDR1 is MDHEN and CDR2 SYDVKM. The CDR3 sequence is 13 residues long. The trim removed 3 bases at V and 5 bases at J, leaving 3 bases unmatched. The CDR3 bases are TGTGCCAGCAGTTTGGGACAGCTTGAGACCCAGTACTTC. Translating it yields CASSLGQLETQYF.

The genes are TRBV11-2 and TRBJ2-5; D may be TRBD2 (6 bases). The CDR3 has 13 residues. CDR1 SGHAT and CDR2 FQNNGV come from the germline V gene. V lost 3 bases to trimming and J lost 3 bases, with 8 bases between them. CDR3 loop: CASSFPGEETQYF. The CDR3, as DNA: TGTGCCAGCAGCTTCCCGGGGGAAGAGACCCAGTACTTC.